There are many counts of the clone carrying this T cell receptor beta chain. Alongside a J-beta primer mix, a sample-barcoded 5' primer served in a second PCR lasting roughly 7 to 11 cycles. TCRdb passed the 5' RACE reads through MiXCR, listing each CDR3 protein once. Among 450,000 to 700,000 distinct CDR3 sequences listed, about 25% were seen once. This sample is part of a study of blood T cells in healthy people across ages. The CDR3 is made up of 13 amino acids. The germline CDR1 and CDR2 sequences are SGHRS and YFSETQ. The V end was cut by 5 bases, the J end by 3 bases, with 11 bases between. The TCR was taken from a woman in her 70s in good health. The chain links TRBV5-1 to TRBJ2-5; tentative D call: TRBD1 (6 bases). The sequenced sample consisted of blood. CDR3 in amino acids: CASSLTGKETQYF. CDR3 coding DNA: TGCGCCAGCAGTCTAACAGGGAAAGAGACCCAGTACTTC.